This entry lists 30 T cell receptor beta chains sequenced from one sample in a study of cytomegalovirus exposure and HLA in healthy donors. The primer mix had 60 Vbeta and 13 Jbeta primers. The table came from immunoSEQ multiplex PCR; TCRdb's copy has only in-frame clones and leaves some out. The sample carries under 200,000 clones, roughly 72% recorded once. The source material was PBMCs. These TCRs come from a woman aged 25 to 39 in good health and CMV-seropositive.

This clone was counted only a few times. The chain has TRBV18 and TRBJ2-3; TRBD2 agrees at 11 bases. This CDR3 is 17 amino acids long. J was trimmed by 0 bases and V by 1 base; bases with no gene match: 3. Germline assignment: CDR1 KGHSH and CDR2 LQKENI. CDR3 loop: CASSPLAGGSSTDTQYF. The CDR3 DNA reads TGTGCCAGCTCACCACTAGCGGGAGGGTCTAGCACAGATACGCAGTATTTT.

The rearrangement uses TRBV5-1 and TRBJ1-1, with 10 bases matching TRBD1. Germline loops: CDR1 SGHRS, CDR2 YFSETQ. CDR3 length: 14 amino acids. The V and J ends lost 6 bases and 5 bases, in that order; junction bases with no gene match: 7. CDR3 amino acids: CASKVGQGKTEAFF. As DNA, the CDR3 is TGCGCCAGCAAAGTGGGACAGGGGAAAACTGAAGCTTTCTTT.

J is TRBJ1-5 and V is TRBV18; 9 nucleotides agree with TRBD1. CDR1 and CDR2 from the germline V gene are KGHSH and LQKENI. This CDR3 has 15 amino acids. V trimming: 3 bases; J trimming: 5 bases; junction bases outside the gene matches: 5. CDR3 sequence (DNA): TGTGCCAGCTCACCCCAAGGACAGGGGTATCAGCCCCAGCATTTT. Translating gives CASSPQGQGYQPQHF.

About this clone itself: Distinct nucleotide sequences in the sample also encode this CDR3. This chain connects TRBV5-1 to TRBJ1-2, with D perhaps matching TRBD1 (5 bases). V gave up 0 bases and J gave up 8 bases, with 14 bases separating them. Germline V gene data show CDR1 as SGHRS and CDR2 as YFSETQ. The CDR3 loop spans 14 amino acids. The CDR3 loop reads CASSLAGTGGGYTF. The CDR3 DNA reads TGCGCCAGCAGCTTGGCCGGGACTGGAGGGGGCTACACCTTC.

With regard to this clone: The junction departs from germline at one end; a sequencing error may be responsible. The CDR3, as DNA: TGTGCCAGCAGCTTAGGTCAATCTAGCTATCAGCCCCAGCATTTT. It encodes CASSLGQSSYQPQHF. The gene calls are TRBV7-9 and TRBJ1-5, with unresolved D. Germline-derived CDR1 and CDR2 are SEHNR and FQNEAQ (reference sequence). The CDR3 has 15 amino acids.

The chain joins TRBV6-5 to TRBJ2-5, with 7 nucleotides matching TRBD1. The CDR3 sequence is 14 residues long. The V segment lost 5 bases and the J segment 3 bases; nucleotides outside the gene matches: 6. CDR1 and CDR2 (germline): MNHEY, SVGAGI. CDR3 residues: CASSGGDSKETQYF. As DNA, the CDR3 is TGTGCCAGCAGTGGTGGGGACAGTAAAGAGACCCAGTACTTC.

CDR3 sequence reads: CASRAGNDLQAFF. CDR3 in DNA: TGTGCCAGCAGGGCAGGGAACGACCTCCAAGCTTTCTTT. The V gene is TRBV28, the J gene TRBJ1-1, with D tentatively TRBD1 (5 bases). Germline lookup yields CDR1 MDHEN and CDR2 SYDVKM. Deletions cut 6 bases from V and 9 bases from J, with 17 bases between. The CDR3 length is 13 residues. The whole variable domain, filled in from reference TRBV28 and TRBJ1-1, reads DVKVTQSSRYLVKRTGEKVFLECVQDMDHENMFWYRQDPGLGLRLIYFSYDVKMKEKGDIPEGYSVSREKKERFSLILESASTNQTSMYLCASRAGNDLQAFFGQGTRLTVV.

V and J are TRBV9 and TRBJ1-6; TRBD1 might be the D (6 bases). The germline CDR1 and CDR2 sequences are SGDLS and YYNGEE. V lost 4 bases and J lost 5, with 13 bases in between. CDR3 size: 15 residues. The CDR3 sequence is CASSSTDSHNSPLHF. CDR3 DNA: TGTGCCAGCAGCTCAACGGACAGCCATAATTCACCCCTCCACTTT.

Details on this clone: One junction end disagrees with the germline gene, perhaps due to a read error. The J gene is TRBJ1-1, the V gene TRBV7-9; 7 nucleotides line up with TRBD1. The germline V gene has CDR1 SEHNR and CDR2 FQNEAQ (reference sequence). The CDR3 spans 14 residues. The CDR3 loop reads CSSSPDRRNTEAFF. DNA of the CDR3: TGTTCCAGCAGCCCGGACAGGAGAAACACTGAAGCTTTCTTT.

The chain carries TRBV7-9 and TRBJ2-3, with D maybe TRBD1 (6 bases). V gave up 2 bases and J gave up 0 bases, with 12 bases separating them. Germline V lookup: CDR1 SEHNR, CDR2 FQNEAQ (reference sequence). CDR3 length: 16 amino acids. The CDR3 DNA reads TGTGCCAGCAGCTTACACCCGGGACAAAGCACAGATACGCAGTATTTT. Translated: CASSLHPGQSTDTQYF.

The V gene is TRBV6-6, the J gene TRBJ1-3; 9 positions match TRBD1. The germline V gene has CDR1 MNHNY and CDR2 SVGAGI (reference sequence). J lost 4 bases, V lost 6 bases, and 7 bases had no gene match. The CDR3 length is 15 residues. The DNA of the CDR3 is TGTGCCAGCAGCCTCGACAGGGGGAGAGGAAACACCATATATTTT. This codes for CASSLDRGRGNTIYF.

The chain uses TRBV11-2 and TRBJ1-5; 7 bases match TRBD1. CDR1 is SGHAT, CDR2 FQNNGV, per germline. The ends lost 6 bases at V and 6 bases at J; junction bases unmatched: 5. This CDR3 is 13 amino acids long. CDR3 protein: CASSHTGVQPQHF. As DNA, the CDR3 is TGTGCCAGCAGTCATACAGGGGTTCAGCCCCAGCATTTT.

The chain employs TRBV29-1 and TRBJ1-1; TRBD1 is a possible D gene (6 bases). V gave up 7 bases and J gave up 0 bases, with 9 bases separating them. Per the germline V gene, CDR1 is SQVTM and CDR2 is ANQGSEA. The CDR3 extends over 12 amino acids. This chain's CDR3 is CSAGQMNTEAFF. The CDR3 DNA reads as TGCAGCGCAGGACAGATGAACACTGAAGCTTTCTTT.

The J gene is TRBJ1-2, the V gene TRBV29-1, with D possibly TRBD1 on 5 matching bases. Germline V CDR1 and CDR2: SQVTM, ANQGSEA. The V gene lost 4 bases and the J gene lost 8 bases, with 17 bases spanning the gap. CDR3 size: 13 residues. The CDR3 spells CSVGGEAFWGYTF. The DNA for the CDR3 is TGCAGCGTTGGGGGGGAGGCCTTTTGGGGCTACACCTTC. The whole variable domain, remainder taken from reference TRBV29-1 and TRBJ1-2, is SAVISQKPSRDICQRGTSLTIQCQVDSQVTMMFWYRQQPGQSLTLIATANQGSEATYESGFVIDKFPISRPNLTFSTLTVSNMSPEDSSIYLCSVGGEAFWGYTFGSGTRLTVV.

The rearrangement joins TRBV28 to TRBJ2-1; TRBD2 matches 10 bases. Germline V gene data show CDR1 as MDHEN and CDR2 as SYDVKM. This CDR3 contains 18 residues. V dropped 7 bases and J dropped 4; count of bases not matched to a gene: 16. Here the CDR3 reads CASTPLKRLAGGYNEQFF. In DNA form, the CDR3 reads TGTGCCAGCACCCCCCTGAAACGGTTAGCGGGGGGATACAATGAGCAGTTCTTC.

This clone showed up just a few times. V gene TRBV28 combines with J gene TRBJ1-5, with 7 bases matching TRBD1. The germline V gene encodes CDR1 MDHEN and CDR2 SYDVKM. V dropped 5 bases and J dropped 11; count of bases not matched to a gene: 12. The CDR3 is 14 amino acids. The CDR3 DNA follows: TGTGCCAGCAGTCAGACAGGGACGGTTAGGTCCCAGCATTTT. The encoded protein is CASSQTGTVRSQHF.

V usage is TRBV10-3 and J usage is TRBJ1-5, with TRBD1 matching over 7 bases. Per germline, CDR1 ENHRY and CDR2 SYGVKD. V dropped 9 bases and J dropped 1; count of bases not matched to a gene: 9. The CDR3 sequence is 15 residues long. CDR3 sequence (DNA): TGTGCCATAAGTTCAGGGGGAGGAAGCAATCAGCCCCAGCATTTT. It is translated as CAISSGGGSNQPQHF.

This rearrangement joins TRBV27 to TRBJ2-3; possibly TRBD1 for D (5 bases). This CDR3 has 13 residues. V gave up 5 bases and J gave up 5 bases, with 11 bases separating them. Germline V gene data show CDR1 as MNHEY and CDR2 as SMNVEV (reference sequence). The CDR3 loop reads CASSLPGKDTQYF. The DNA for the CDR3 is TGTGCCAGCAGTCTTCCAGGGAAAGATACGCAGTATTTT.

This clone came up a few times. The V call is TRBV5-8, the J call TRBJ2-7, with TRBD2 matching 9 bases. This CDR3 has 15 amino acids. Germline CDR1 SGHTS, CDR2 YDEGEE. The ends lost 4 bases at V and 3 bases at J; junction bases unmatched: 8. The CDR3 is CASSPRGGQLYEQYF. The DNA for the CDR3 is TGTGCCAGCAGCCCGCGGGGGGGACAGCTCTACGAGCAGTACTTC.

The chain combines TRBV7-8 with TRBJ1-5; tentatively, D is TRBD1 (6 bases). V dropped 4 bases and J dropped 1 base, with 20 bases sitting between them. The germline CDR1 and CDR2 sequences are SGHVS and FQNEAQ. CDR3 length: 18 amino acids. The CDR3 loop is CASSSSRPGTRSNQPQHF. The DNA for the CDR3 is TGTGCCAGCAGCTCATCCCGCCCCGGGACAAGGAGCAATCAGCCCCAGCATTTT.

The rearrangement uses TRBV9 and TRBJ2-7; 7 nucleotides agree with TRBD2. Germline assignment: CDR1 SGDLS and CDR2 YYNGEE. CDR3 length: 15 residues. J was trimmed by 7 bases and V by 0 bases; bases with no gene match: 10. This CDR3 is CASSVGRLAWREQYF. CDR3 in DNA: TGTGCCAGCAGCGTAGGGAGACTAGCTTGGAGGGAGCAGTACTTC. Full variable domain (remainder filled in from reference TRBV9 and TRBJ2-7): DSGVTQTPKHLITATGQRVTLRCSPRSGDLSVYWYQQSLDQGLQFLIQYYNGEERAKGNILERFSAQQFPDLHSELNLSSLELGDSALYFCASSVGRLAWREQYFGPGTRLTVT.

This chain's CDR3 is CASSESGRAGGKETQYF. The CDR3, as DNA: TGCGCCAGCAGTGAGTCGGGGCGAGCGGGAGGGAAAGAGACCCAGTACTTC. The chain carries TRBV10-2 and TRBJ2-5; 10 bases are shared with TRBD2. V trimming: 0 bases; J trimming: 3 bases; junction bases outside the gene matches: 7. The CDR3 extends over 17 amino acids. In germline, CDR1 is WSHSY, CDR2 SAAADI.

This chain uses TRBV2 with TRBJ2-5; 8 bases align to TRBD1. The CDR3 is made up of 14 amino acids. Germline CDR1 SNHLY, CDR2 FYNNEI. V shed 5 bases and J 2 bases; nucleotides not matched to a gene: 4. The CDR3 loop is CASSFDRGQETQYF. The CDR3, as DNA: TGTGCCAGCAGTTTCGACAGGGGTCAAGAGACCCAGTACTTC. Filled out from reference TRBV2 and TRBJ2-5, the complete variable domain reads EPEVTQTPSHQVTQMGQEVILRCVPISNHLYFYWYRQILGQKVEFLVSFYNNEISEKSEIFDDQFSVERPDGSNFTLKIRSTKLEDSAMYFCASSFDRGQETQYFGPGTRLLVL.

The rearrangement uses TRBV5-4 and TRBJ2-7; TRBD2 agrees at 9 bases. With 0 bases clipped from V and 2 bases from J, the junction kept 3 bases outside the gene matches. This CDR3 region has 15 residues. Germline V gene sequence: CDR1 SGHNT, CDR2 YYREEE (reference sequence). The CDR3 region has the DNA TGTGCCAGCAGCTTGGAGCGGGGGGAGGCCTACGAGCAGTACTTC. Translating gives CASSLERGEAYEQYF.

The chain is built from TRBV30 and TRBJ2-7, with TRBD2 identical over 7 bases. Germline assignment: CDR1 GTSNPN and CDR2 SVGIG (reference sequence). The CDR3 sequence is 13 residues long. The CDR3 DNA reads TGTGCTCAAGGGAGGGGCGGAACCTACGAGCAGTACTTC. Protein sequence: CAQGRGGTYEQYF.

The V call is TRBV7-9, the J call TRBJ2-7, with D possibly matching TRBD2 (6 bases). Germline V gives CDR1 SEHNR, CDR2 FQNEAQ (reference sequence). The CDR3 is made up of 14 amino acids. Trimming stripped 1 base from V and 5 bases from J, with 12 bases between. The CDR3 spells CASSLGDSRDEQYF. CDR3 nucleotide sequence: TGTGCCAGCAGCTTAGGGGACTCTAGGGACGAGCAGTACTTC.

This sequence joins TRBV2 and TRBJ2-7; 8 nucleotides match TRBD2. CDR3 length: 17 amino acids. Germline V gene lookup returns CDR1 SNHLY and CDR2 FYNNEI. J lost 2 bases, V lost 6 bases, and 15 bases had no gene match. CDR3 loop: CASRVGAGGLITYEQYF. In DNA, the CDR3 is TGTGCCAGCAGGGTTGGGGCGGGGGGCCTTATCACCTACGAGCAGTACTTC.

This clone has more than one count but fewer than ten. CDR3 in DNA: TGTGCCAGCAGTCCTTACAGGGTTCCTAATGAAAAACTGTTTTTT. Amino acids: CASSPYRVPNEKLFF. The chain uses TRBV6-8 and TRBJ1-4; perhaps TRBD1 as D (6 bases). The CDR3 runs 15 residues. Trimming took 5 bases from V and 3 from J, leaving 13 bases between them. From germline, CDR1 is MNHGY and CDR2 SAAAGT.

The genes are TRBV5-1 and TRBJ1-2; D is undetermined. V was cut by 1 base and J by 7 bases, with 11 bases left in between. The germline V gene has CDR1 SGHRS and CDR2 YFSETQ. CDR3 length: 13 amino acids. The CDR3 region is CASSLLGVGGYTF. Here the CDR3 DNA reads TGCGCCAGCAGCTTGCTCGGGGTGGGTGGCTACACCTTC.

This clone was seen a single time. The J gene is TRBJ2-1, the V gene TRBV7-2; weak D call: TRBD1 (5 bases). The CDR3 is 14 amino acids. Trimming cost V 5 bases and J 6 bases, with 14 bases left between them. The germline V gene has CDR1 SGHTA and CDR2 FQGNSA. CDR3 bases: TGTGCCAGCAGCCCCTCCAGGGCCTCCAATGAGCAGTTCTTC. It encodes CASSPSRASNEQFF.